One TCR beta chain is described in this entry. In germline, CDR1 is LNHNV, CDR2 YYDKDF (reference sequence). Trimming removed 5 bases from V and 8 bases from J, with 15 bases in between. There are 13 residues in the CDR3. In the study's own analysis: Scientists estimated how many nucleated cells there were by amplifying reference gene primers. TCRdb's copy holds only in-frame clones and misses some; the assay was immunoSEQ multiplex PCR. The V and J calls and clone size were taken over from that table, and D and trimming were inferred from the DNA. The data hold 56,000 or so clones, with 80% to 95% observed a single time. The sample is drawn from a study of blood T cell repertoires in COVID-19. Study as a whole: The United States, Italy and Spain were the sources of the acute and convalescent COVID-19 samples. Sample material is recorded as cDNA or gDNA derived from T cells, B-cell-depleted T cells, or PBMCs.

Sequencing used peripheral blood. This clonotype was sampled from a man in his fifties or sixties with active COVID-19. This sequence joins TRBV15 and TRBJ1-2; D remains unclear. The CDR3 region has the DNA TGTGCCACCAGCTCCCTAGTCCCGGGGGGCTACACCTTC. Residues: CATSSLVPGGYTF.